One sample yielded the 2 T cell receptor beta chains listed below, sequenced in a study of blood T cell repertoires in COVID-19. TCRdb's table, derived via immunoSEQ multiplex PCR, lists solely in-frame clones and lacks some. The sample contains about 140,000 clones, over 60% of which appear only once. The source material was peripheral blood. The receptors here all came from a middle-aged man with acute or convalescent COVID-19.

This clone was detected once. V usage is TRBV19 and J usage is TRBJ1-1; unclear D gene. V gave up 2 bases and J gave up 1 base, with 2 bases separating them. Germline assignment: CDR1 LNHDA and CDR2 SQIVND (reference sequence). The CDR3 sequence is 12 residues long. The CDR3 region has the DNA TGTGCCAGTAGTATACAGAACACTGAAGCTTTCTTT. The encoded protein is CASSIQNTEAFF.

The J gene is TRBJ2-3, the V gene TRBV5-1; 10 nucleotides align to TRBD2. CDR3 size: 15 residues. Trimming cost V 3 bases and J 1 base; bases outside gene matches: 2. Per germline, CDR1 SGHRS and CDR2 YFSETQ. The CDR3 DNA sequence: TGCGCCAGCAGCTCCGGGACTAGCGGCACAGATACGCAGTATTTT. Amino acids: CASSSGTSGTDTQYF. The whole variable domain, remainder taken from reference TRBV5-1 and TRBJ2-3, is KAGVTQTPRYLIKTRGQQVTLSCSPISGHRSVSWYQQTPGQGLQFLFEYFSETQRNKGNFPGRFSGRQFSNSRSEMNVSTLELGDSALYLCASSSGTSGTDTQYFGPGTRLTVL.